This T cell receptor (beta chain) was sequenced in a study of blood T cells in healthy people across ages. Background on the study: Template switching caught about one barcoded beta molecule for each two T cells.

Samples each had at least 5 micrograms of total RNA extracted. The V end lost 3 bases, the J end lost 8 bases, and 16 bases lay between the germline ends. CDR1 is SGHTA, CDR2 FQGNSA, per germline. CDR3 length: 14 residues. Study-wide points: No one knew whether donors had CMV, which possibly confounded expanded clonotype changes.

With respect to this clonotype: The antigen is undetermined.

Combining a sample-barcoded 5' primer with a J-beta primer mix, a second PCR ran for about 6 to 11 cycles. Every single cDNA molecule received a tag from a template-switch adaptor with 12 random nucleotides. A single record per CDR3 protein comes from TCRdb applying MiXCR to the 5' RACE reads. The sample includes hundreds of thousands of distinct CDR3 sequences, 56% of them seen just once. The chain has TRBV7-2 and TRBJ1-2, with D unresolved. The material sequenced was blood. The TCR sequence derives from a man aged 35-49 years in good health. The CDR3 DNA reads as TGTGCCAGCAGCTTGCCTGGGAGGCCGGAAGGCTACACCTTC. It encodes CASSLPGRPEGYTF.